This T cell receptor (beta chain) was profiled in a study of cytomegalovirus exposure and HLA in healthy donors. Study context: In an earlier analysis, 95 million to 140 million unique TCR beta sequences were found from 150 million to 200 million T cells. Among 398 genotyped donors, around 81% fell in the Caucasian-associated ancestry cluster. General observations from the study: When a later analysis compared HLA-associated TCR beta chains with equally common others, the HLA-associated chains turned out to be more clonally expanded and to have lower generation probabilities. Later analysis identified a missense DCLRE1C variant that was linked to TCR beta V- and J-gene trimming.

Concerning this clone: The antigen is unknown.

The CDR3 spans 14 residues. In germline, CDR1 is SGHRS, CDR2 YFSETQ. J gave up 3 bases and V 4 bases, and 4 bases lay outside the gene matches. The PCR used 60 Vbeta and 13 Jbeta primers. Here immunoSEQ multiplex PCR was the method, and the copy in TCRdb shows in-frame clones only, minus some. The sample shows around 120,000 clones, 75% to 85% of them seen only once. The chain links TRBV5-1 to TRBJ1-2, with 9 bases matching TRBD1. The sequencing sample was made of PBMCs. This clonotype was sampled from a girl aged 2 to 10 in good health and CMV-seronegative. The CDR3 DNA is TGCGCCAGCAGCCGGACAGGGGCCGACTATGGCTACACCTTC. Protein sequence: CASSRTGADYGYTF. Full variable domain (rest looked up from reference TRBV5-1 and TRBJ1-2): KAGVTQTPRYLIKTRGQQVTLSCSPISGHRSVSWYQQTPGQGLQFLFEYFSETQRNKGNFPGRFSGRQFSNSRSEMNVSTLELGDSALYLCASSRTGADYGYTFGSGTRLTVV.